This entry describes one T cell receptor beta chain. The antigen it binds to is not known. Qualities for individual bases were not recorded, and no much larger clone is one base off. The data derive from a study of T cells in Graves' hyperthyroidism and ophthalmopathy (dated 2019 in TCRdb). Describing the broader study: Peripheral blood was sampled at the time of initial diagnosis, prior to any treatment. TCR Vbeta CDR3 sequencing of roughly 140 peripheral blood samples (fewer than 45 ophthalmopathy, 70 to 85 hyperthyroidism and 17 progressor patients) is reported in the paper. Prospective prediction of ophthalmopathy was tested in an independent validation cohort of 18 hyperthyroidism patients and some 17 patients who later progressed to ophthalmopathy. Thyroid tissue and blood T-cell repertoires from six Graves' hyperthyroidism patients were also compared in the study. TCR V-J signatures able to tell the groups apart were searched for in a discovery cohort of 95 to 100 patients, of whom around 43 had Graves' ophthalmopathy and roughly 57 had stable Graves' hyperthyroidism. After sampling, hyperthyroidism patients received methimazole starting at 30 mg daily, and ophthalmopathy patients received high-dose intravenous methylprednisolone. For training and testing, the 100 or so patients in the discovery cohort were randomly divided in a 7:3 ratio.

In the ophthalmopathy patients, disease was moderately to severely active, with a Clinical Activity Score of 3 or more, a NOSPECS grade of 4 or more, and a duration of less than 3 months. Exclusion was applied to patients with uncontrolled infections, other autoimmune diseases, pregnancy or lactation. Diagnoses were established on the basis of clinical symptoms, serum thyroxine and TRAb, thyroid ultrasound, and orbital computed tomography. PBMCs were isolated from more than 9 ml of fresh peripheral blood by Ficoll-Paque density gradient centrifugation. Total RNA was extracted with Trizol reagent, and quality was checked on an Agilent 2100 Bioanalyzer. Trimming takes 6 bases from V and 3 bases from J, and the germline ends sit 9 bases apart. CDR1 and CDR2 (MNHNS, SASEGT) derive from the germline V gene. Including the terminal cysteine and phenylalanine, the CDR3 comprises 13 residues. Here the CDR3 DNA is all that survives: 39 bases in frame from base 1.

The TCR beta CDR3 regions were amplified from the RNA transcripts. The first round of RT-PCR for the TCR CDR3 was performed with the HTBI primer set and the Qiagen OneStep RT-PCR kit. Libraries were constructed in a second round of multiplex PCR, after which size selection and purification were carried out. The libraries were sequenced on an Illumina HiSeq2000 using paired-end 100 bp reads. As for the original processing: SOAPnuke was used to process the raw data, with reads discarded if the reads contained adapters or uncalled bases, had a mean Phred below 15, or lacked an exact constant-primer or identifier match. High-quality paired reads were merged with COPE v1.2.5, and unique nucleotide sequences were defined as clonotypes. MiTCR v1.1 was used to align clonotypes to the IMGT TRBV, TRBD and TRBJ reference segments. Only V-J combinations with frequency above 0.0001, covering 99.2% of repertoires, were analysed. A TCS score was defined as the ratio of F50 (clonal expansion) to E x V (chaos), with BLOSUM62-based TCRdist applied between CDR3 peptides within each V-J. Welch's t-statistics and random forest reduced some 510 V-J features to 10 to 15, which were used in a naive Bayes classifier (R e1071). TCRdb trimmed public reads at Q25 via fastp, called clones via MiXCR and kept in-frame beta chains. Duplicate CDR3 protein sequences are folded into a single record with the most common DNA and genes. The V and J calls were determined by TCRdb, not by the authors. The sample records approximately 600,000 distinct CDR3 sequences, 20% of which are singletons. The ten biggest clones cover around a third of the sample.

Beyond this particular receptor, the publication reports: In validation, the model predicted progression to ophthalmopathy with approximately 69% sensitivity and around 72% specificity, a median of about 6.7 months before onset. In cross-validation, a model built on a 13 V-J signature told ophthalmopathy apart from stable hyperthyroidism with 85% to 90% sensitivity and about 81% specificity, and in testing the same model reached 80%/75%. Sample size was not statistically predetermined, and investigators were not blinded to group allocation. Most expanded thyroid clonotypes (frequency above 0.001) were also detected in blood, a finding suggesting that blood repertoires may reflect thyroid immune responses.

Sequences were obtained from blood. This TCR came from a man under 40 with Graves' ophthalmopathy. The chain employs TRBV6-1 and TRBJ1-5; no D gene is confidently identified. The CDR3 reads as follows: CASSEQSNQPQHF. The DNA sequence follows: TGTGCCAGCAGCGAACAGTCCAATCAGCCCCAGCATTTT.